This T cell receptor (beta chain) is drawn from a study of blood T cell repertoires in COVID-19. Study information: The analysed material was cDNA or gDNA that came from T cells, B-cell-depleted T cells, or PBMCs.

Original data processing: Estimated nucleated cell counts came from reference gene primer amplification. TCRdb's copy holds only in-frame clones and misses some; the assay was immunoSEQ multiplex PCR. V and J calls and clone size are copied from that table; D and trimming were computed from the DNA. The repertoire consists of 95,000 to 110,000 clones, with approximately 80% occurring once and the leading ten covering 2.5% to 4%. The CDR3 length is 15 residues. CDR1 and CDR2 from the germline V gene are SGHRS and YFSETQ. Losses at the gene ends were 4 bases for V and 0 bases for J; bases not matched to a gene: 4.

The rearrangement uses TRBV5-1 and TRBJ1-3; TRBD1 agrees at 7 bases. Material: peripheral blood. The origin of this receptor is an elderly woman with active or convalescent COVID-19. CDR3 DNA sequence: TGCGCCAGCAGCCAGGGACAGTACTCTGGAAACACCATATATTTT. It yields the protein CASSQGQYSGNTIYF. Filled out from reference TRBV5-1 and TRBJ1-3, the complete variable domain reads KAGVTQTPRYLIKTRGQQVTLSCSPISGHRSVSWYQQTPGQGLQFLFEYFSETQRNKGNFPGRFSGRQFSNSRSEMNVSTLELGDSALYLCASSQGQYSGNTIYFGEGSWLTVV.